This TCR beta chain was recorded in a study of regulatory T cells in long-lasting Graves disease. Time point given: persistent/refractory GD, antithyroid drugs over 5 years with positive TRAb. The authors made the TCR library using RNA they extracted from PBMCs. As collected, the peripheral blood samples measured 7.5 to 9 milliliters each and went into EDTA tubes. This clonotype came up many times. Its target is unknown. V lost 0 bases to trimming and J lost 5 bases, with 7 bases between them. The CDR3 contains 14 residues. Germline V gives CDR1 LGHDT, CDR2 YNNKEL (reference sequence). CDR3-region Arm-PCR and iRepertoire HTBI primers produced the TCR beta libraries. TCRdb reprocessed the multiplex PCR reads via MiXCR and lists one record per CDR3 protein. The table lists roughly 400,000 distinct CDR3 sequences, around 23% of them singletons. Study-level points and caveats: It was in persistent disease that TRBV28, TRBJ1-2 and TRBJ2-5 were favored.

This TCR derives from a female donor with Graves disease. The rearrangement uses TRBV3-1 and TRBJ2-2; D is undetermined. Sequenced material: peripheral blood mononuclear cells (PBMCs), taken when the disease was refractory, from a patient treated with antithyroid drugs. The chain's CDR3 is CASSQDYLTGELFF. CDR3 DNA sequence: TGTGCCAGCAGCCAAGACTACTTAACCGGGGAGCTGTTTTTT.